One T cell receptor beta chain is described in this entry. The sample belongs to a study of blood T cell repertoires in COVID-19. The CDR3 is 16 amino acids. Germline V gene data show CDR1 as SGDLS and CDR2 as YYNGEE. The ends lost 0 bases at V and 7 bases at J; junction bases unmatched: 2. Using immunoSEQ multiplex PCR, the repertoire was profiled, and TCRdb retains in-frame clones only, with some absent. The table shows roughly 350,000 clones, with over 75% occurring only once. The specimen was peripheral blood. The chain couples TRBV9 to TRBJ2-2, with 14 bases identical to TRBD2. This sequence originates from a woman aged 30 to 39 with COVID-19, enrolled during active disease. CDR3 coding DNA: TGTGCCAGCAGCGTAGGGACTAGCGGGAGGTTCGGGGAGCTGTTTTTT. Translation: CASSVGTSGRFGELFF. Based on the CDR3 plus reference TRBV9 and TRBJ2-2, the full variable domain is DSGVTQTPKHLITATGQRVTLRCSPRSGDLSVYWYQQSLDQGLQFLIQYYNGEERAKGNILERFSAQQFPDLHSELNLSSLELGDSALYFCASSVGTSGRFGELFFGEGSRLTVL.